This T cell receptor beta chain was captured in a study of control samples from healthy donors and cancer patients. Germline CDR1 is SEHNR and CDR2 is FQNEAQ (reference sequence). CDR3 length: 14 amino acids. V dropped 4 bases and J dropped 5 bases, with 11 bases sitting between them. The table came from immunoSEQ multiplex PCR; TCRdb's copy has only in-frame clones and leaves some out. Of about 130,000 clones listed, roughly 95% are singletons. Source material: blood. This sequence was found in a young man in good health. This chain links TRBV7-9 with TRBJ2-2; D is tentatively TRBD1 or TRBD2 (5 bases each). CDR3 DNA sequence: TGTGCCAGCAGCTGGGGGACGGGGACCGGGGAGCTGTTTTTT. It specifies CASSWGTGTGELFF.